This T cell receptor beta chain was recovered during a study of vaccination and CD4 T cells after COVID-19. Whole-study context: Cells were stimulated with overlapping spike peptides from SARS-CoV-2, HCoV-NL63, HCoV-OC43 and HCoV-229E.

The assay that was used to sequence DNA from cultured CD4+ T cells was the Oncomine TCR Beta short-read assay. Using the QIAamp micro DNA kit, genomic DNA was extracted from the CD4+ T cells that had been cultured. MiXCR, run by TCRdb on the PCR reads, gives a single entry per CDR3 protein. The repertoire holds around 20,000 distinct CDR3 sequences, with 45% to 65% as singletons. Germline-derived CDR1 and CDR2 are MNHNS and SASEGT. This CDR3 is built from 15 residues. V was clipped by 8 bases and J by 3 bases, with 19 bases between them. Concerning this clonotype: The target antigen is unknown.

Treatment noted: roughly ten-day PBMC culture with coronavirus spike peptide pools or control peptides (ViraFEST assay). The chain links TRBV6-1 to TRBJ2-5, with D maybe TRBD2 (7 bases). The TCR originated in a human donor who had recovered from COVID-19. The material sequenced was CD4+ T cells from blood, cultured in vitro, taken before SARS-CoV-2 vaccination. The CDR3 loop reads CASLGGLAVKETQYF. In nucleotides, the CDR3 is TGTGCCAGCCTTGGGGGGCTAGCGGTCAAAGAGACCCAGTACTTC.